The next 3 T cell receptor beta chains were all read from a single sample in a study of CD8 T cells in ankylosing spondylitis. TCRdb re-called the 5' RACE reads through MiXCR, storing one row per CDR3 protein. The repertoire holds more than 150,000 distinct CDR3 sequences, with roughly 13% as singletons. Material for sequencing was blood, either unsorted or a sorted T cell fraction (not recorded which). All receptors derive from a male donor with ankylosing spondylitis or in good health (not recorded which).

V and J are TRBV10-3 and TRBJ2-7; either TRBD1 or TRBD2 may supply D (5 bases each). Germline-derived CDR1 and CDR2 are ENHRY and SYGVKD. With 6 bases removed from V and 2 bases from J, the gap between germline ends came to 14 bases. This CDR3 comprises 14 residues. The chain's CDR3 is CAISPGTEPYEQYF. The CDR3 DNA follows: TGTGCCATCAGCCCCGGGACGGAACCCTACGAGCAGTACTTC.

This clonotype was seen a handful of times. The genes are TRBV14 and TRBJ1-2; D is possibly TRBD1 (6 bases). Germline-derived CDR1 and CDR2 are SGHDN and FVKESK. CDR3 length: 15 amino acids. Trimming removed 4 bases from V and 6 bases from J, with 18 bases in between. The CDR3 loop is CASSPWIGGLDGYTF. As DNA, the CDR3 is TGTGCCAGCAGCCCTTGGATCGGGGGCCTCGATGGCTACACCTTC.

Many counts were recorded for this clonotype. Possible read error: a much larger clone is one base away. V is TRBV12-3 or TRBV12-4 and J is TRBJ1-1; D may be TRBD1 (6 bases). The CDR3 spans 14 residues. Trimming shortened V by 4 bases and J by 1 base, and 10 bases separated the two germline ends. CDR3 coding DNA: TGTGCCAGCAGTTCCAGGACAGAGAACACTGAAGCTTTCTTT. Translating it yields CASSSRTENTEAFF.